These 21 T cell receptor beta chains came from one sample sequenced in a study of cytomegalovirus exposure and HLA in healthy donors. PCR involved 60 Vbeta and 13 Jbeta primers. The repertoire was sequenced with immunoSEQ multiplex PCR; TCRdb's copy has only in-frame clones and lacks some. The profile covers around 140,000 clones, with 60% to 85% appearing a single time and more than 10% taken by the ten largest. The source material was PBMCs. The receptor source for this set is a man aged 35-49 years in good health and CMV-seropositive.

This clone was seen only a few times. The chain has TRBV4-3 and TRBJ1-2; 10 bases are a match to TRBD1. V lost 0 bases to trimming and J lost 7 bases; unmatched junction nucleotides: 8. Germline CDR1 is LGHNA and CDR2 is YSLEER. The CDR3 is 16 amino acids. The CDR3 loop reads CASSQERTGGLGGYTF. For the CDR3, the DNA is TGCGCCAGCAGCCAAGAACGGACAGGGGGTTTGGGTGGCTACACCTTC.

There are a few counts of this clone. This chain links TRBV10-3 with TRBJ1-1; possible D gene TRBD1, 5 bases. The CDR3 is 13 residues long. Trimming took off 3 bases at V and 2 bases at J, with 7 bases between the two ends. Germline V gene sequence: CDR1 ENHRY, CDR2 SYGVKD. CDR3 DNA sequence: TGTGCCATCAGTGAATGGGGCAACACTGAAGCTTTCTTT. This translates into CAISEWGNTEAFF.

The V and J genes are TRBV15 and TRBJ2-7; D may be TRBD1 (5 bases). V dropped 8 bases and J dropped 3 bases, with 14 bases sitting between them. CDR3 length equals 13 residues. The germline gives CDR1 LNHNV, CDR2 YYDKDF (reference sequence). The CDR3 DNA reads TGTGCCACCCAGGGATTGGGCAACTACGAGCAGTACTTC. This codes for CATQGLGNYEQYF.

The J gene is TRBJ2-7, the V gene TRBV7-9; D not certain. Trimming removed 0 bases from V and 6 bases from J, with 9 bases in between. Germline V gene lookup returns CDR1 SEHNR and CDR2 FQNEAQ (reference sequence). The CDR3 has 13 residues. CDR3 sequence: CASSLAALREQYF. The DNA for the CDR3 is TGTGCCAGCAGCTTAGCGGCTCTCCGCGAGCAGTACTTC.

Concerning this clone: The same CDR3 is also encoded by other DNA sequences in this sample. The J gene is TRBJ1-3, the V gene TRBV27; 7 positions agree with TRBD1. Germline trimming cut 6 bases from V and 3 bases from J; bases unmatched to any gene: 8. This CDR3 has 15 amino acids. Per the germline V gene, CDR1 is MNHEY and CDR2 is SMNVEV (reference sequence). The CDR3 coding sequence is TGTGCCAGCAGCACGATAGGGGGCCGTGGAAACACCATATATTTT. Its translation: CASSTIGGRGNTIYF.

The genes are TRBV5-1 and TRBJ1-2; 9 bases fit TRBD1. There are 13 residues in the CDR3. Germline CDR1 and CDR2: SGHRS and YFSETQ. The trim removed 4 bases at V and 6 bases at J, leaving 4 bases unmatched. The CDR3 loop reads CASSAGTGHGYTF. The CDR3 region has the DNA TGCGCCAGCAGCGCCGGGACAGGGCATGGCTACACCTTC.

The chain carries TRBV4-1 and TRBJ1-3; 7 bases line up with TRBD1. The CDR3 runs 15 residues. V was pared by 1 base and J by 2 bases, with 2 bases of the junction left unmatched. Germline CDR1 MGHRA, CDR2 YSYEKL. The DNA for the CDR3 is TGCGCCAGCAGCCAAGCAGGGGGGACTGGAAACACCATATATTTT. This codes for CASSQAGGTGNTIYF.

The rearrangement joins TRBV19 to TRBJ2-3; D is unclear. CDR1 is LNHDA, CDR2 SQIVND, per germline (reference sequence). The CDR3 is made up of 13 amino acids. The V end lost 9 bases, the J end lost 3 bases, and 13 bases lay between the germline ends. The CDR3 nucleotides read TGTGCCAGCGAAAAGGCAGCGACAGATACGCAGTATTTT. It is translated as CASEKAATDTQYF.

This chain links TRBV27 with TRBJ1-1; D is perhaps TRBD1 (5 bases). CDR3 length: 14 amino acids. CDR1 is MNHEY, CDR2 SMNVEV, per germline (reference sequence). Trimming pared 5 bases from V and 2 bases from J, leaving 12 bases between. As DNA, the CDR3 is TGTGCCAGCAGTCTCCAGGGACTTAACACTGAAGCTTTCTTT. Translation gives CASSLQGLNTEAFF.

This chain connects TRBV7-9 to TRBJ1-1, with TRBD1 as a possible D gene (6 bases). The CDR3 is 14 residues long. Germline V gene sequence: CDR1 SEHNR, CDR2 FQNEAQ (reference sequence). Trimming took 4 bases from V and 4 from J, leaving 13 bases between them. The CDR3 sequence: CASSSYRVGTEAFF. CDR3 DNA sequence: TGTGCCAGCAGCTCGTACAGGGTGGGCACTGAAGCTTTCTTT.

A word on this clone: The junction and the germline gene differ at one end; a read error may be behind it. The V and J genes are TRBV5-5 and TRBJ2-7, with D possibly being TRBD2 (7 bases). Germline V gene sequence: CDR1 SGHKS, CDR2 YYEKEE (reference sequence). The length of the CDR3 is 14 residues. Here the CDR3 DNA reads TGTGCCAGCAGCTTCGGGGGGCCCTCCCACGAGCAGTACTTC. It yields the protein CASSFGGPSHEQYF.

This chain's CDR3 is CSVEDPGGSSYEQYF. For the CDR3, the DNA is TGCAGCGTTGAAGATCCAGGTGGGAGCTCCTACGAGCAGTACTTC. This chain uses TRBV29-1 with TRBJ2-7, with D maybe TRBD2 (5 bases). This CDR3 is 15 amino acids long. The V gene lost 0 bases and the J gene lost 0 bases, with 12 bases spanning the gap. CDR1 SQVTM and CDR2 ANQGSEA come from the germline V gene.

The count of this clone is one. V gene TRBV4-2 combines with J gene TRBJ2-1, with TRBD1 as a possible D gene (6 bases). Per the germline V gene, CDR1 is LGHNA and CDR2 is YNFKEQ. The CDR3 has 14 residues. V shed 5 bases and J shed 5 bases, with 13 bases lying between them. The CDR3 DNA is TGTGCCAGCAGCGAAGGGGGAGCAGACAATGAGCAGTTCTTC. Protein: CASSEGGADNEQFF.

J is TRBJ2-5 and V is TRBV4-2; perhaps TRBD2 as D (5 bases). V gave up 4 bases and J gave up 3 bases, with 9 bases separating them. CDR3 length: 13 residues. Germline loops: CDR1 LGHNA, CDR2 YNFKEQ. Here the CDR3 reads CASSPKGEETQYF. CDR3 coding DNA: TGTGCCAGCAGCCCAAAGGGAGAAGAGACCCAGTACTTC.

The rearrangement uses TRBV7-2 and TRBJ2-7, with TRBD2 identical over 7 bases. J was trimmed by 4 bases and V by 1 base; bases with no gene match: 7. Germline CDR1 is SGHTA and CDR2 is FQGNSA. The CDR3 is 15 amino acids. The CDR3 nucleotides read TGTGCCAGCAGCTTAGGCCCGACTAGCAGGTACGAGCAGTACTTC. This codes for CASSLGPTSRYEQYF. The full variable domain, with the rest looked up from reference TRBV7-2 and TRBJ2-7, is GAGVSQSPSNKVTEKGKDVELRCDPISGHTALYWYRQSLGQGLEFLIYFQGNSAPDKSGLPSDRFSAERTGGSVSTLTIQRTQQEDSAVYLCASSLGPTSRYEQYFGPGTRLTVT.

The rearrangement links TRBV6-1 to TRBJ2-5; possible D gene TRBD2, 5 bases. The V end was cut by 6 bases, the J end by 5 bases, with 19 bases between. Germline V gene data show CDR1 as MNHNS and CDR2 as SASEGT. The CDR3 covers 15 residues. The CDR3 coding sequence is TGTGCCAGCAGGGCAACCCCATCGACGGGGGAGACCCAGTACTTC. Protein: CASRATPSTGETQYF.

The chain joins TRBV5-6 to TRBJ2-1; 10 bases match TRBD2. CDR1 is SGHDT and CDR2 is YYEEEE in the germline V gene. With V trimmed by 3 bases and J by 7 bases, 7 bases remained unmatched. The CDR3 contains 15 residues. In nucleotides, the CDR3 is TGTGCCAGCAGCTGGGCGACTAGCGGGTTGAATGAGCAGTTCTTC. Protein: CASSWATSGLNEQFF.

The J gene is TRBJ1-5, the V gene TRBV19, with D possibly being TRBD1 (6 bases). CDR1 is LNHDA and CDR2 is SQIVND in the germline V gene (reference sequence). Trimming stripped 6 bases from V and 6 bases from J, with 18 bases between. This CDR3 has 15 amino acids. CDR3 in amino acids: CASSEGGGRAQPQHF. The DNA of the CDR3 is TGTGCCAGTAGCGAGGGGGGGGGAAGGGCTCAGCCCCAGCATTTT.

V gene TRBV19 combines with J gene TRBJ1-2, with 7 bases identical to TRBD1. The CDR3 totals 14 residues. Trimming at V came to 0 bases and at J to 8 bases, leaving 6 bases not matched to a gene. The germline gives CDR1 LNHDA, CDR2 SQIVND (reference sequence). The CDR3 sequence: CASSIDLGGPGYTF. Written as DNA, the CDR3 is TGTGCCAGTAGTATAGATTTAGGGGGCCCGGGCTACACCTTC. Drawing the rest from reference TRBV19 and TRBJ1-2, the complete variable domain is DGGITQSPKYLFRKEGQNVTLSCEQNLNHDAMYWYRQDPGQGLRLIYYSQIVNDFQKGDIAEGYSVSREKKESFPLTVTSAQKNPTAFYLCASSIDLGGPGYTFGSGTRLTVV.

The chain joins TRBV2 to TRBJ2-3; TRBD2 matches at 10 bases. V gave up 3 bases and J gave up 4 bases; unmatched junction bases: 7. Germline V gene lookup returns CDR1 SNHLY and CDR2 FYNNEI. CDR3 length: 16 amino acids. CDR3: CASSDSLAGVSDTQYF. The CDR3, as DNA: TGTGCCAGCAGTGATTCCCTAGCGGGAGTATCAGATACGCAGTATTTT.

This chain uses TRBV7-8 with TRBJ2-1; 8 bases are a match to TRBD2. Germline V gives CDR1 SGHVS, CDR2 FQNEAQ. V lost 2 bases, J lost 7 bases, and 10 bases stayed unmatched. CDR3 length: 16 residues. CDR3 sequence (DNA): TGTGCCAGCAGCTTAACGATAATAGCGGGGTGGAATGAGCAGTTCTTC. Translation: CASSLTIIAGWNEQFF.